The 19 T cell receptor beta chains given below trace back to one sample, sequenced in a study of cytomegalovirus exposure and HLA in healthy donors. With 60 Vbeta and 13 Jbeta primers, the PCR was carried out. Profiled with immunoSEQ multiplex PCR; TCRdb holds only in-frame clones, not every one. The sample records 250,000 to 350,000 clones, roughly 89% being singletons. Material for sequencing was PBMCs. The receptor source for this set is a man in his forties in good health and CMV-seropositive.

The chain uses TRBV4-2 and TRBJ2-6; D possibly corresponds to TRBD1 (6 bases). Germline V gene sequence: CDR1 LGHNA, CDR2 YNFKEQ. This CDR3 is 19 amino acids long. V lost 5 bases, J lost 7 bases, and 27 bases lay in between. For the CDR3, the DNA is TGTGCCAGCAGCTCGAAAAGACAGGACGGATCTCTGGGAGCCAACGTCCTGACTTTC. This codes for CASSSKRQDGSLGANVLTF.

The table lists this clone with a count of one. This same CDR3 is encoded by further DNA sequences in the sample. The chain combines TRBV7-9 with TRBJ2-3; D might be TRBD1 (6 bases). The V and J ends lost 6 bases and 0 bases respectively, with 13 bases between them. The germline CDR1 and CDR2 sequences are SEHNR and FQNEAQ (reference sequence). The CDR3 consists of 15 residues. The CDR3 bases are TGTGCCAGCAGTCCGCAGGGGATAAGCACAGATACGCAGTATTTT. It encodes CASSPQGISTDTQYF.

In regard to this clone: The sample holds other DNA sequences that translate to the same CDR3. This chain joins TRBV27 and TRBJ2-7, with 7 bases aligning to TRBD2. The V gene end was trimmed by 2 bases and the J gene end by 2 bases; junction bases not matched to a gene: 3. CDR3 length equals 14 residues. Germline CDR1 reads MNHEY; CDR2 reads SMNVEV (reference sequence). CDR3 protein: CASSLGSGAYEQYF. The CDR3 bases are TGTGCCAGCAGTTTAGGCAGCGGGGCCTACGAGCAGTACTTC.

The genes are TRBV2 and TRBJ1-4; 9 positions match TRBD1. J gave up 7 bases and V 1 base, and 4 bases lay outside the gene matches. Germline V gives CDR1 SNHLY, CDR2 FYNNEI. This CDR3 is 15 amino acids long. The CDR3 DNA reads as TGTGCCAGCAGTGAAGTGTGGACAGGGGTTGAAAAACTGTTTTTT. Translating it yields CASSEVWTGVEKLFF. The full variable domain, in which reference TRBV2 and TRBJ1-4 provide the parts outside the CDR3, is EPEVTQTPSHQVTQMGQEVILRCVPISNHLYFYWYRQILGQKVEFLVSFYNNEISEKSEIFDDQFSVERPDGSNFTLKIRSTKLEDSAMYFCASSEVWTGVEKLFFGSGTQLSVL.

The chain is built from TRBV4-2 and TRBJ2-3; 9 bases match TRBD1. With 3 bases clipped from V and 6 bases from J, the junction kept 13 bases outside the gene matches. Per germline, CDR1 LGHNA and CDR2 YNFKEQ. The CDR3 consists of 17 residues. CDR3 nucleotide sequence: TGTGCCAGCAGCCAGAGTACCGGGGACAGGGCTGGGGATACGCAGTATTTT. Its protein product is CASSQSTGDRAGDTQYF.

The V and J genes are TRBV11-2 and TRBJ2-1; TRBD2 aligns across 11 bases. V trimming: 0 bases; J trimming: 6 bases; junction bases outside the gene matches: 7. This CDR3 is built from 17 residues. CDR1 and CDR2 from the germline V gene are SGHAT and FQNNGV. The CDR3 nucleotides read TGTGCCAGCAGCTTAGAAGCGCTAGCGGGAGGAACCAATGAGCAGTTCTTC. Protein sequence: CASSLEALAGGTNEQFF.

The chain uses TRBV9 and TRBJ2-1; 16 bases are shared with TRBD2. Germline V CDR1 and CDR2: SGDLS, YYNGEE. The CDR3 spans 20 residues. The J segment lost 5 bases and the V segment lost 4 bases, leaving 15 bases of the junction unmatched. CDR3 nucleotide sequence: TGTGCCAGCAGCCCTCAGGGGAGGGGACTAGCGGGGGGGAGGGACAATGAGCAGTTCTTC. It specifies CASSPQGRGLAGGRDNEQFF.

The J gene is TRBJ2-7, the V gene TRBV4-3; D possibly corresponds to TRBD2 (6 bases). The CDR3 runs 13 residues. The germline gives CDR1 LGHNA, CDR2 YSLEER. With 0 bases removed from V and 6 bases from J, the gap between germline ends came to 9 bases. The CDR3 loop is CASSQDGGSEQYF. CDR3 sequence (DNA): TGCGCCAGCAGCCAAGACGGAGGGTCCGAGCAGTACTTC.

The rearrangement uses TRBV27 and TRBJ2-7; tentative D call: TRBD1 (6 bases). Germline CDR1 is MNHEY and CDR2 is SMNVEV (reference sequence). This CDR3 is built from 14 residues. With 3 bases removed from V and 2 bases from J, the gap between germline ends came to 11 bases. In nucleotides, the CDR3 is TGTGCCAGCAGTTTCGGGACACCACCCTACGAGCAGTACTTC. This translates into CASSFGTPPYEQYF.

The chain is built from TRBV28 and TRBJ1-1; 7 bases map to TRBD1. Germline lookup yields CDR1 MDHEN and CDR2 SYDVKM. This CDR3 has 15 residues. V gave up 6 bases and J gave up 6 bases; unmatched junction bases: 13. The CDR3 DNA is TGTGCCAGCAGCCCTCGACAGGGTCTTTACCCTGAAGCTTTCTTT. Its protein product is CASSPRQGLYPEAFF. The entire variable domain, with the rest obtained from reference TRBV28 and TRBJ1-1, is as follows: DVKVTQSSRYLVKRTGEKVFLECVQDMDHENMFWYRQDPGLGLRLIYFSYDVKMKEKGDIPEGYSVSREKKERFSLILESASTNQTSMYLCASSPRQGLYPEAFFGQGTRLTVV.

The chain links TRBV15 to TRBJ2-1; D may be TRBD2 (5 bases). The CDR3 contains 15 residues. The germline CDR1 and CDR2 sequences are LNHNV and YYDKDF (reference sequence). Deletions cut 1 base from V and 2 bases from J, with 9 bases between. The DNA of the CDR3 is TGTGCCACCAGCAGAGCTACCGGGACCTACAATGAGCAGTTCTTC. This sequence encodes CATSRATGTYNEQFF.

V gene TRBV6-4 combines with J gene TRBJ2-1; D perhaps matches TRBD1 (5 bases). The germline gives CDR1 MRHNA, CDR2 SNTAGT. Between the trimmed V and J ends, which lost 0 bases and 2 bases, there was a span of 8 bases. The CDR3 totals 15 residues. This CDR3 reads CASSDSPTAYNEQFF. CDR3 DNA: TGTGCCAGCAGTGACTCACCGACAGCCTACAATGAGCAGTTCTTC.

V and J are TRBV21-1 and TRBJ2-3; TRBD1, the table's D call, lacks a check against the DNA. TRBV21-1 is annotated as a pseudogene. This CDR3 spans 16 amino acids. The CDR3 region is CASSRGWGGSTDTQYF. Written as DNA, the CDR3 is TGTGCCAGCAGCCGTGGGTGGGGCGGCAGCACAGATACGCAGTATTTT.

About this clone: Other DNA sequences in the sample encode the same CDR3. The CDR3 reads CASSLGGRETQYF. CDR3 bases: TGTGCCAGCAGCTTGGGAGGCCGGGAGACCCAGTACTTC. The V call is TRBV5-6, the J call TRBJ2-5; no clear D gene. Deletions cut 0 bases from V and 5 bases from J, with 8 bases between. Germline assignment: CDR1 SGHDT and CDR2 YYEEEE. The CDR3 spans 13 residues.

As concerns this clone: This CDR3 is also generated by other DNA sequences in the sample. The chain joins TRBV18 to TRBJ1-5; 7 nucleotides agree with TRBD1. CDR1 and CDR2 from the germline V gene are KGHSH and LQKENI. The junction had 4 bases not matched to a gene; V was cut back by 6 bases and J by 2 bases. The CDR3 is 14 amino acids. CDR3 protein: CASSPGQGNQPQHF. CDR3 DNA: TGTGCCAGCTCTCCCGGACAGGGCAATCAGCCCCAGCATTTT.

The CDR3 coding sequence is TGTGCCAGCAGTTATGGGCCTGCCTACGAGCAGTACTTC. Encoded protein: CASSYGPAYEQYF. The chain links TRBV27 to TRBJ2-7; D is unclear. V lost 4 bases, J lost 2 bases, and 9 bases lay in between. This CDR3 contains 13 residues. Germline V CDR1 and CDR2: MNHEY, SMNVEV (reference sequence).

This clone was observed a single time. The chain uses TRBV7-3 and TRBJ2-1, with 8 bases lining up with TRBD2. Germline V gene sequence: CDR1 SGHTA, CDR2 FQGTGA. This CDR3 region has 15 residues. The V segment lost 5 bases and the J segment 3 bases; nucleotides outside the gene matches: 6. This chain's CDR3 is CASSPGLGLYNEQFF. For the CDR3, the DNA is TGTGCCAGCAGCCCGGGACTAGGGCTCTACAATGAGCAGTTCTTC.

This clone appeared once. The CDR3: CASTITGGGYEQYF. The CDR3 DNA reads as TGTGCCAGCACTATAACCGGGGGGGGCTACGAGCAGTACTTC. The rearrangement joins TRBV6-5 to TRBJ2-5, with 8 positions matching TRBD2. The J call may be in error: the DNA end matches TRBJ2-7 better. Germline-derived CDR1 and CDR2 are MNHEY and SVGAGI. This CDR3 region has 14 residues.

This clone was seen once. The V call is TRBV5-4, the J call TRBJ2-7; D remains ambiguous. V shed 7 bases and J shed 1 base, with 15 bases lying between them. CDR3 length equals 14 residues. CDR1 SGHNT and CDR2 YYREEE come from the germline V gene (reference sequence). CDR3 residues: CASRRGGGSYEQYF. CDR3 coding DNA: TGTGCCAGCCGCCGAGGCGGTGGATCCTACGAGCAGTACTTC.